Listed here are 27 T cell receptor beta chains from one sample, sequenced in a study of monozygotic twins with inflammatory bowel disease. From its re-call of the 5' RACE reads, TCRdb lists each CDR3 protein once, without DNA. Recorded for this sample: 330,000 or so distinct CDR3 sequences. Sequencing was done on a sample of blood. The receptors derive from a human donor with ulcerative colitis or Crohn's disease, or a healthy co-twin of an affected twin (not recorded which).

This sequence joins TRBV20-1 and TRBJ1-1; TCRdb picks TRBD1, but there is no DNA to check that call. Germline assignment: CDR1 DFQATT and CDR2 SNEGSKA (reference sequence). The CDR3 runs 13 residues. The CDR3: CSANRGQNTEAFF.

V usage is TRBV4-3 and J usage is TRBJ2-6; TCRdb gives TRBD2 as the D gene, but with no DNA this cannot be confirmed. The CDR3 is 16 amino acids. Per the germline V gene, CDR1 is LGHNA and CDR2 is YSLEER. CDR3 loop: CASSQEVRGGANVLTF.

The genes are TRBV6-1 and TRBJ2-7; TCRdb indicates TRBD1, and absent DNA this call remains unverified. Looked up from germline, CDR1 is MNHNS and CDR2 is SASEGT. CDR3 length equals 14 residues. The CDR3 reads CAIKGDGVSYEQYF.

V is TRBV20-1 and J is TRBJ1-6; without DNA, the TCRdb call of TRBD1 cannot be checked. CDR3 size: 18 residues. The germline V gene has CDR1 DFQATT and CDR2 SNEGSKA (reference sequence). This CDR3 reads CSARPPHVAGTGKSPLHF.

The CDR3 is CASSPRQGSQLNNEQFF. This rearrangement joins TRBV19 to TRBJ2-1; checking the TCRdb D call of TRBD1 is not possible without DNA. Germline V gene sequence: CDR1 LNHDA, CDR2 SQIVND (reference sequence). The CDR3 covers 17 residues.

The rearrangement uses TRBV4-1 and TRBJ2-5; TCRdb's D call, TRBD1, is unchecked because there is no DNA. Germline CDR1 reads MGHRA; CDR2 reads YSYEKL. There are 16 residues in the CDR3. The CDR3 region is CASSQLTGKKGETQYF.

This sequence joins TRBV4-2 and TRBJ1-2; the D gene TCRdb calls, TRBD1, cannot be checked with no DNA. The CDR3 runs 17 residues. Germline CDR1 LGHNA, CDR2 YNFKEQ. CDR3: CASSQDWGGSETYGYTF.

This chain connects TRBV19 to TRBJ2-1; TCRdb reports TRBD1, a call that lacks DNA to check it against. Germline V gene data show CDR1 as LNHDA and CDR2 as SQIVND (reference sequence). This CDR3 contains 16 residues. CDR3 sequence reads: CASSIRGTEDYNEQFF.

The CDR3 loop is CASSLGGRFTEAFF. The chain uses TRBV5-1 and TRBJ1-1. The CDR3 spans 14 residues. Germline V gene lookup returns CDR1 SGHRS and CDR2 YFSETQ.

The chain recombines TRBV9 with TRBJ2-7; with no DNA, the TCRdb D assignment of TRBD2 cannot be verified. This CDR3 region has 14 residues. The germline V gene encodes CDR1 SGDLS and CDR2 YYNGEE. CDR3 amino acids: CASSVESAGLALSF.

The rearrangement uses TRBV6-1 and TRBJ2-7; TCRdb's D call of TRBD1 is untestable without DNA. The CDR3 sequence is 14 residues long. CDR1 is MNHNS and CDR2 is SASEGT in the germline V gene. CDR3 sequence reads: CASSEQGYIGEQYF.

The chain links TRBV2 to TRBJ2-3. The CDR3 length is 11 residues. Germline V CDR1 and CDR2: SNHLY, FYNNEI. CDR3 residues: CASSEVDTQYF. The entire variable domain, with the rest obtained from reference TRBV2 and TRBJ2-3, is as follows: EPEVTQTPSHQVTQMGQEVILRCVPISNHLYFYWYRQILGQKVEFLVSFYNNEISEKSEIFDDQFSVERPDGSNFTLKIRSTKLEDSAMYFCASSEVDTQYFGPGTRLTVL.

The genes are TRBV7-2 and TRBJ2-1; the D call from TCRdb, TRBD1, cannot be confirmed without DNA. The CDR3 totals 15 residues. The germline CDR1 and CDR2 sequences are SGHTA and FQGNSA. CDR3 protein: CASSRYRDRINEQFF.

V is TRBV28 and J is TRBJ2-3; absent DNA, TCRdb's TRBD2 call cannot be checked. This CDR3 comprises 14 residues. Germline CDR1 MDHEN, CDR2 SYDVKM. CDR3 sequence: CASSGGPIFRTQYF.

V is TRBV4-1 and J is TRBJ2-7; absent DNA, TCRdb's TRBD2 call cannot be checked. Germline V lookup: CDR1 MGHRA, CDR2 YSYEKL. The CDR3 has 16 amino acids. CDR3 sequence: CASSQDPPSAPYEQYF.

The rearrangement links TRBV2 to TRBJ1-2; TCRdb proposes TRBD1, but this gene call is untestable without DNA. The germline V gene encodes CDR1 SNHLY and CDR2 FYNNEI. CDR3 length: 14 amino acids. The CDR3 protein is CASSDLGGIYGYTF.

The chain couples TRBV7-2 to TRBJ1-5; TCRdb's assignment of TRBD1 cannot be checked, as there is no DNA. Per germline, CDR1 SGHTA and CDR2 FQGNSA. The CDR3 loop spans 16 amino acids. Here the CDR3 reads CASSFGTLYSNQPQHF. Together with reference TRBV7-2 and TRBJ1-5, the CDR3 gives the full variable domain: GAGVSQSPSNKVTEKGKDVELRCDPISGHTALYWYRQSLGQGLEFLIYFQGNSAPDKSGLPSDRFSAERTGGSVSTLTIQRTQQEDSAVYLCASSFGTLYSNQPQHFGDGTRLSIL.

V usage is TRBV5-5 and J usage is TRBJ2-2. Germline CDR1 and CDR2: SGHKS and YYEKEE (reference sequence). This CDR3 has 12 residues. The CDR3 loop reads CASSWADRELFF.

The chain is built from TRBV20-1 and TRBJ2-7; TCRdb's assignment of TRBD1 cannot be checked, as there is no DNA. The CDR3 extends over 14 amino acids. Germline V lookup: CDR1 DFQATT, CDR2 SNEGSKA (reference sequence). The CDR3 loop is CSAGQSDRELGQYF.

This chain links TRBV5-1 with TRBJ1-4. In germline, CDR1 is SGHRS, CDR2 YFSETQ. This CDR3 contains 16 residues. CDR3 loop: CASSLDGHATNEKLFF.

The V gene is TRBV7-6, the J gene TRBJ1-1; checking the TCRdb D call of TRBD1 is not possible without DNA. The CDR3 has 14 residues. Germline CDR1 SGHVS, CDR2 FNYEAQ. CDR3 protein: CASSSGRRGPEAFF.

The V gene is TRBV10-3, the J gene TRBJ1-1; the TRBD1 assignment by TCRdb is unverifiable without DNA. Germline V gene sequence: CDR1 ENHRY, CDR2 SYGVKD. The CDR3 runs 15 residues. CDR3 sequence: CAIREATGTGSSSFF.

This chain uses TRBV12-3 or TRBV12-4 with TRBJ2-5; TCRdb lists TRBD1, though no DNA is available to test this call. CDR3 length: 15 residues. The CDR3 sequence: CASRSGTVEQETQYF.

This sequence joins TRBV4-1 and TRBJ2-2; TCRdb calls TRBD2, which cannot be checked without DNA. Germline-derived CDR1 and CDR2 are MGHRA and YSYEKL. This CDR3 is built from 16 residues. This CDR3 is CASSQGIGRATGELFF.

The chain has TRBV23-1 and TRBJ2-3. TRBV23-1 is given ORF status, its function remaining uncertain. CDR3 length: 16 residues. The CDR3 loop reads CASSQKVGCSTDTQYF.

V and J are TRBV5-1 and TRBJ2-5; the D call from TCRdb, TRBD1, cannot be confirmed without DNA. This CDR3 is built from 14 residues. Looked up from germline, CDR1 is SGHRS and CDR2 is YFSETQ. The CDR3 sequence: CASSLVTGEETQYF.

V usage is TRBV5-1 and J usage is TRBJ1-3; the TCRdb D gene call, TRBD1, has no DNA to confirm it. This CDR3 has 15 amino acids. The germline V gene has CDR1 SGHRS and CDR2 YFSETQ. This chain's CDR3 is CASSLEGGEGNTIYF.